The 18 T cell receptor beta chains listed next were all sequenced from one sample in a study of shared clonotypes between healthy human individuals. Method: immunoSEQ multiplex PCR; TCRdb's copy keeps in-frame clones and lacks some. Among some 470,000 clones listed, 75% to 85% were seen once. Sequencing was carried out using PBMCs. These receptors all come from a woman in her thirties or forties in good health. Some clones in this sample may be carry-over from other donors' samples.

The chain has TRBV11-1 and TRBJ2-2, with D tentatively TRBD2 (6 bases). The CDR3 has 15 amino acids. V was cut by 3 bases and J by 4 bases, with 12 bases left in between. The germline gives CDR1 SGHAT, CDR2 FQDESV (reference sequence). CDR3 in amino acids: CASSLNGRTTGELFF. CDR3 bases: TGTGCCAGCAGCTTGAACGGGAGAACCACCGGGGAGCTGTTTTTT.

This chain joins TRBV6-1 and TRBJ2-5; either TRBD1 or TRBD2 may fit D (5 bases each). The germline V gene has CDR1 MNHNS and CDR2 SASEGT. V was cut by 6 bases and J by 2 bases, with 16 bases left in between. The CDR3 length is 15 residues. The CDR3 nucleotides are TGTGCCAGCAGCCCACCCGGGGCTAGACAAGAGACCCAGTACTTC. Its protein product is CASSPPGARQETQYF.

A note on this clone: Since a much larger clone is just one base distant, this may be a read error. The sample holds other DNA sequences that translate to the same CDR3. The chain has TRBV7-6 and TRBJ1-1; D gene uncertain. The CDR3 is 12 amino acids. V was clipped by 1 base and J by 2 bases, with 2 bases between them. Germline assignment: CDR1 SGHVS and CDR2 FNYEAQ. The CDR3 nucleotides read TGTGCCAGCAGCTTAGTTAACACTGAAGCTTTCTTT. This sequence encodes CASSLVNTEAFF.

The rearrangement joins TRBV6-5 to TRBJ2-7, with D unresolved. The V end lost 6 bases, the J end lost 6 bases, and 12 bases lay between the germline ends. Germline V CDR1 and CDR2: MNHEY, SVGAGI. The CDR3 runs 12 residues. CDR3 nucleotide sequence: TGTGCCAGCAGCCTTCAGACGGCCGAGCAGTACTTC. It encodes CASSLQTAEQYF.

V usage is TRBV2 and J usage is TRBJ1-4, with a tentative D call TRBD1 (5 bases). V was shortened by 1 base and J by 6 bases, with 15 bases between the two germline ends. This CDR3 spans 16 amino acids. In germline, CDR1 is SNHLY, CDR2 FYNNEI. The CDR3: CASSEGLGARYEKLFF. The CDR3 nucleotides are TGTGCCAGCAGTGAAGGTTTAGGGGCCCGTTATGAAAAACTGTTTTTT.

Turning to this clone: A read error may produce the germline difference seen at one junction end. This chain links TRBV10-2 with TRBJ2-7; TRBD2 might be the D (5 bases). CDR1 is WSHSY, CDR2 SAAADI, per germline. The CDR3 has 13 amino acids. CDR3 protein: CAGSESWGVEQYF. In nucleotides, the CDR3 is TGCGCCGGCAGTGAGTCGTGGGGAGTCGAGCAGTACTTC.

This clone was counted once. The chain uses TRBV9 and TRBJ2-2; TRBD2 is a possible D gene (6 bases). Germline lookup yields CDR1 SGDLS and CDR2 YYNGEE. CDR3 length equals 16 residues. Trimming cost V 1 base and J 0 bases, with 10 bases left between them. CDR3 sequence: CASSVLAQTNTGELFF. CDR3 DNA sequence: TGTGCCAGCAGCGTACTAGCGCAAACGAACACCGGGGAGCTGTTTTTT.

The rearrangement uses TRBV27 and TRBJ1-2; no firm D call. Looked up from germline, CDR1 is MNHEY and CDR2 is SMNVEV (reference sequence). V shed 3 bases and J shed 2 bases, with 7 bases lying between them. The CDR3 runs to 13 residues. The CDR3 loop is CASSFGVNYGYTF. The CDR3 DNA is TGTGCCAGCAGTTTTGGGGTAAACTATGGCTACACCTTC.

In the case of this clone: This may be a read error: a much more frequent sequence differs by one nucleotide. The same CDR3 can be traced to other DNA sequences in this sample. The rearrangement uses TRBV29-1 and TRBJ1-1; perhaps TRBD1 as D (5 bases). The V gene's germline CDR1 is SQVTM and CDR2 ANQGSEA. CDR3 length: 14 amino acids. In DNA, the CDR3 is TGCAGCGTTGTTAATCCAGGGATGAACACTGAGGCTTTCTTT. It yields the protein CSVVNPGMNTEAFF.

V usage is TRBV28 and J usage is TRBJ2-5; no clear D gene. Germline CDR1 is MDHEN and CDR2 is SYDVKM. The CDR3 spans 12 residues. With 2 bases removed from V and 3 bases from J, the gap between germline ends came to 4 bases. The CDR3 spells CASSLGKETQYF. Written as DNA, the CDR3 is TGTGCCAGCAGTTTAGGCAAAGAGACCCAGTACTTC.

The CDR3 here is CAWSVFGSGELFF. In nucleotides, the CDR3 is TGTGCCTGGAGTGTATTCGGGAGCGGGGAGCTGTTTTTT. V usage is TRBV30 and J usage is TRBJ2-2; D is possibly TRBD2 (6 bases). The CDR3 is 13 amino acids. The germline V and J ends were trimmed by 0 bases and 7 bases, with 9 bases remaining between them. Germline CDR1 and CDR2: GTSNPN and SVGIG (reference sequence).

The rearrangement links TRBV10-3 to TRBJ2-7; no firm D call. The V gene lost 0 bases and the J gene lost 6 bases, with 6 bases spanning the gap. The CDR3 runs 12 residues. CDR1 ENHRY and CDR2 SYGVKD come from the germline V gene. The CDR3: CAISESGLEQYF. CDR3 nucleotide sequence: TGTGCCATCAGTGAGTCTGGTCTCGAGCAGTACTTC.

V usage is TRBV7-9 and J usage is TRBJ1-3; D might be TRBD1 (5 bases). Per germline, CDR1 SEHNR and CDR2 FQNEAQ (reference sequence). This CDR3 spans 15 amino acids. Trimming took off 4 bases at V and 3 bases at J, with 13 bases between the two ends. The CDR3 is CASSSRGAVGNTIYF. The CDR3 DNA reads as TGTGCCAGCAGCTCTAGAGGGGCTGTTGGAAACACCATATATTTT.

V and J are TRBV7-8 and TRBJ2-1; D is unresolved. The germline V gene has CDR1 SGHVS and CDR2 FQNEAQ. V was cut by 1 base and J by 15 bases, with 10 bases left in between. The CDR3 runs 11 residues. CDR3 residues: CASSLGPASFF. CDR3 DNA: TGTGCCAGCAGCTTAGGGCCGGCCTCGTTCTTC.

This sequence joins TRBV7-2 and TRBJ2-3; D possibly corresponds to TRBD2 (6 bases). V lost 3 bases and J 2 bases, leaving 12 bases between the germline ends. The length of the CDR3 is 15 residues. Germline V lookup: CDR1 SGHTA, CDR2 FQGNSA. CDR3 protein: CASSFSLASTDTQYF. CDR3 sequence (DNA): TGTGCCAGCAGCTTCAGCCTAGCGTCCACAGATACGCAGTATTTT.

The rearrangement links TRBV9 to TRBJ2-2; D may be TRBD2 (6 bases). Trimming shortened V by 3 bases and J by 0 bases, and 9 bases separated the two germline ends. This CDR3 has 15 amino acids. Per germline, CDR1 SGDLS and CDR2 YYNGEE. CDR3: CASSALASNTGELFF. Written as DNA, the CDR3 is TGTGCCAGCAGCGCTCTAGCGTCGAACACCGGGGAGCTGTTTTTT.

V is TRBV28 and J is TRBJ2-7, with a weak D call TRBD1 (5 bases). The germline V gene encodes CDR1 MDHEN and CDR2 SYDVKM. V lost 8 bases, J lost 3 bases, and 11 bases lay in between. There are 12 residues in the CDR3. The CDR3 DNA follows: TGTGCCAGCGGTGGGGCCAACTACGAGCAGTACTTC. This translates into CASGGANYEQYF.

This chain uses TRBV7-2 with TRBJ1-2, with D possibly matching TRBD1 (6 bases). The V end was cut by 1 base, the J end by 3 bases, with 6 bases between. Per germline, CDR1 SGHTA and CDR2 FQGNSA. CDR3 length: 13 residues. DNA for the CDR3: TGTGCCAGCAGCTTAGACAGGGACTATGGCTACACCTTC. It specifies CASSLDRDYGYTF.